This T cell receptor beta chain was obtained from a study of Tregs in tolerant kidney transplant recipients. Whole-study results and caveats: Validation in larger populations is needed because few patients were studied.

The assay was immunoSEQ multiplex PCR, and TCRdb's table has in-frame clones only and misses some. The data contain 45,000 or so clones, approximately 89% of them singletons. A note on this clone: Its antigen is not known.

The CDR3 totals 16 residues. After removal of 5 bases from V and 6 bases from J, the junction contained 9 bases not matched to a gene. CDR1 is SGHNT, CDR2 YENEEA, per germline. The nonmyeloablative bone marrow transplants came from related graft donors, with transient mixed chimerism. The V call is TRBV11-3, the J call TRBJ2-3, with 12 bases lining up with TRBD2. This sample comprised CD8+ T cells from blood (PBMCs), obtained 12 months after the transplant. The source of this sequence is a human patient who received a combined kidney and bone marrow transplant. A subset of T cells may come from the graft donor. CDR3 sequence: CASSPSLAGGGDTQYF. CDR3 coding DNA: TGTGCCAGCAGCCCAAGCCTAGCGGGAGGGGGGGATACGCAGTATTTT.